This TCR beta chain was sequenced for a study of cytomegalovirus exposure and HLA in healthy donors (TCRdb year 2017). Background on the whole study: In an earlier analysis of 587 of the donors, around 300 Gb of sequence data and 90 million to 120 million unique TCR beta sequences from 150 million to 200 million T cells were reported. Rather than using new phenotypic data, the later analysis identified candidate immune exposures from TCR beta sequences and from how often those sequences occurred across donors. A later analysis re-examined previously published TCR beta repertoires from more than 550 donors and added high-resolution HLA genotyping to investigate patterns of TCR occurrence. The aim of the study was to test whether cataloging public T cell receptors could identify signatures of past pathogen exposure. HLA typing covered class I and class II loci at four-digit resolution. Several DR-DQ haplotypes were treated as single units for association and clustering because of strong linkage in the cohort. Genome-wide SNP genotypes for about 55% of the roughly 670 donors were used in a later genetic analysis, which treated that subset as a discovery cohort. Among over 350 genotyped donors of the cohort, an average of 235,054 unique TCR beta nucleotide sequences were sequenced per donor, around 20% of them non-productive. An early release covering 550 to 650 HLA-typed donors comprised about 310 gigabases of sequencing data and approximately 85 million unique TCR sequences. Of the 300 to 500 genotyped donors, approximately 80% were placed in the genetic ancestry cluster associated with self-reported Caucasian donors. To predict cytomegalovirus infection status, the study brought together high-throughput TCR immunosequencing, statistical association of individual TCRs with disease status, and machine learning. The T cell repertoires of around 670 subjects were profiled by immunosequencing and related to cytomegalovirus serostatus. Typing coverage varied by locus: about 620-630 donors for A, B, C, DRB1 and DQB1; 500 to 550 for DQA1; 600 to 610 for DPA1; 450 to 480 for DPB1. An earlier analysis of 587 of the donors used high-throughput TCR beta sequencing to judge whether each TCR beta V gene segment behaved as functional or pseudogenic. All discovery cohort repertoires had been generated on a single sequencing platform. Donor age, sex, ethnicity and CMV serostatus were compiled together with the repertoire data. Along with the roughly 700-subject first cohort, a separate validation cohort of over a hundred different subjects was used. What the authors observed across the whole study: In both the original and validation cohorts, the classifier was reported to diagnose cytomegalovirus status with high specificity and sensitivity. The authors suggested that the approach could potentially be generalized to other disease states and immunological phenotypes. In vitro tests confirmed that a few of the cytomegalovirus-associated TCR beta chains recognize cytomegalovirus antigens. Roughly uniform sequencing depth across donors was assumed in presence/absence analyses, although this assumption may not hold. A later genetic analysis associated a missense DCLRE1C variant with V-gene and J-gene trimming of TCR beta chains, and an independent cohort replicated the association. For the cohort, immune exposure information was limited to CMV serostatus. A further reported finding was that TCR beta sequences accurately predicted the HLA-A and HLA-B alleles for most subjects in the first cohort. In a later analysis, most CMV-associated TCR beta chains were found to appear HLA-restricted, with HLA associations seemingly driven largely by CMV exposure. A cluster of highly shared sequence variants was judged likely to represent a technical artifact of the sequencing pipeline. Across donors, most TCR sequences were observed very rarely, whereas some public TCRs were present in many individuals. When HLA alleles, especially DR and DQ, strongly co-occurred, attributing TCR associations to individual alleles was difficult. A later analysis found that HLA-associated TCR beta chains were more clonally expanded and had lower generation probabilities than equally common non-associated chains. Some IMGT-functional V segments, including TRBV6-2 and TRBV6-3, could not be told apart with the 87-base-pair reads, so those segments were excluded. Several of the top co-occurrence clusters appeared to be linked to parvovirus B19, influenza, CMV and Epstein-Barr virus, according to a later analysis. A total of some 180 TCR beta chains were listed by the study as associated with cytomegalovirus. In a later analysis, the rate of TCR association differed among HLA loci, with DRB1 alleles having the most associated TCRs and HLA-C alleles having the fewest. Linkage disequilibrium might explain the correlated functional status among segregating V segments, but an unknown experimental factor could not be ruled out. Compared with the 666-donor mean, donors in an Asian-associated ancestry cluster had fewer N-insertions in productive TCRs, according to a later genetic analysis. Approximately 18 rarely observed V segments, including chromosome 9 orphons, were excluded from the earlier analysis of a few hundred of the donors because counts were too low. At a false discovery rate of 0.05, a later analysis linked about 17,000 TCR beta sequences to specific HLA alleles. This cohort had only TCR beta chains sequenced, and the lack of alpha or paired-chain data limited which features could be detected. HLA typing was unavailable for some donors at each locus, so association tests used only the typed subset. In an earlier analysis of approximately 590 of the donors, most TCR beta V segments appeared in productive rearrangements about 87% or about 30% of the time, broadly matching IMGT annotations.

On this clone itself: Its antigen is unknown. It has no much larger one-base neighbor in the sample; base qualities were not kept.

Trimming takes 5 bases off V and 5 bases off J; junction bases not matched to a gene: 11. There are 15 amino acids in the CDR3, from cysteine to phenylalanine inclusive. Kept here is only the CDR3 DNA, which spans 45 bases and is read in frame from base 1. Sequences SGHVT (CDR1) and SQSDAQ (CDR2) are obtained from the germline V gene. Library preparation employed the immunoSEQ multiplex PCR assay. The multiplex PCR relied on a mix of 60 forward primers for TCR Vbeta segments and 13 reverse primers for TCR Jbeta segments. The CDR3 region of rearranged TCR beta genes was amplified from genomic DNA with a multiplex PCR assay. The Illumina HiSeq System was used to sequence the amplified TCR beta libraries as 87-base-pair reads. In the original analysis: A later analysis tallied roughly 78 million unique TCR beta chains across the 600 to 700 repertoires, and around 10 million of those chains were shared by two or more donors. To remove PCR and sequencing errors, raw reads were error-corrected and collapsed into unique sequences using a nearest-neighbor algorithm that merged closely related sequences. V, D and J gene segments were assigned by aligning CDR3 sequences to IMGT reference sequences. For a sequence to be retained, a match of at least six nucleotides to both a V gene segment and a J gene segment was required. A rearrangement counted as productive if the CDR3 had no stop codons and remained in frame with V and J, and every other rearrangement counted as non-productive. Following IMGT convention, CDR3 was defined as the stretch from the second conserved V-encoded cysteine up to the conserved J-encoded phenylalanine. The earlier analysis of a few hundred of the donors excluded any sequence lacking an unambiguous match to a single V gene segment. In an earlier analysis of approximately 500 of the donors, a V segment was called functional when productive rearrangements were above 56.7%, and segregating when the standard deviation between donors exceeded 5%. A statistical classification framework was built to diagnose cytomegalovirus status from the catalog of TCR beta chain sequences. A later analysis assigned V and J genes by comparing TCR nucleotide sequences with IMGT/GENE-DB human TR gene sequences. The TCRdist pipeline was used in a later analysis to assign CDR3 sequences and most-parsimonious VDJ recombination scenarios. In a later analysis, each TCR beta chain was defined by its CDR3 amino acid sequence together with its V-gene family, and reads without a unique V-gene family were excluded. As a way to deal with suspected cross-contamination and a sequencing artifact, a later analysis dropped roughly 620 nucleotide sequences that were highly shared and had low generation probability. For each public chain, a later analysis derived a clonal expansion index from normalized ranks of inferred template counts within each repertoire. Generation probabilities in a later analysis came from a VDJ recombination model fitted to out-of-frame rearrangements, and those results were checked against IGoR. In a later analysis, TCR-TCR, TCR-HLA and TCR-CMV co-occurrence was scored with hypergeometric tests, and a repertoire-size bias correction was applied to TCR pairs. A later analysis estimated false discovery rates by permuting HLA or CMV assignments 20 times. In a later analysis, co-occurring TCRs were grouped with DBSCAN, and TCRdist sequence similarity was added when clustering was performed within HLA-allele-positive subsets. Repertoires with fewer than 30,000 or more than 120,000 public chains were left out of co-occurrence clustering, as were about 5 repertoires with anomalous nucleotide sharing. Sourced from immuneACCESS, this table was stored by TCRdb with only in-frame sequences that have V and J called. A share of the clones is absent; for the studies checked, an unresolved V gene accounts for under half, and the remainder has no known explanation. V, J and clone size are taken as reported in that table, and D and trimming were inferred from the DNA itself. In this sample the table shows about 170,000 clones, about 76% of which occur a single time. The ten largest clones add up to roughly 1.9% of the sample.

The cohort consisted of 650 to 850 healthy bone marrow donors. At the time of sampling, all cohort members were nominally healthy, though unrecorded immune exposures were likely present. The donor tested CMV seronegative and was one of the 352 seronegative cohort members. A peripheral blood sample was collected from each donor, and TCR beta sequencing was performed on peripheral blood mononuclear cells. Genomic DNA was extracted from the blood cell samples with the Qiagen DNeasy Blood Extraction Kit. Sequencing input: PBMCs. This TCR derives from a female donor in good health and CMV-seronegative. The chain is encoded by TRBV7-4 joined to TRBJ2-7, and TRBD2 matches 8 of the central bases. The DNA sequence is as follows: TGTGCCAGCAGCGGTGGGACTAGAGGTAGGGACGAGCAGTACTTC. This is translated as CASSGGTRGRDEQYF.